The 25 T cell receptor beta chains given below trace back to one sample, sequenced in a study of T cell repertoires in cytomegalovirus infection. TCRdb analysed the reads with MiXCR anew, one entry per CDR3 protein. The sample includes about 150,000 distinct CDR3 sequences, around 24% of them seen just once. Sequencing input: PBMCs. The receptors were sampled from a human donor in good health (CMV status not recorded). Some clones in this sample may be carry-over from other donors' samples.

This clonotype was counted ten times or more. The J gene is TRBJ2-3, the V gene TRBV7-2; 8 positions match TRBD1. The CDR3 is made up of 15 amino acids. The V gene's germline CDR1 is SGHTA and CDR2 FQGNSA. Trimming took 6 bases from V and 1 from J; bases not matched to a gene: 6. The CDR3 DNA reads as TGTGCCAGCAGTTTCGGACAGGGAGGCACAGATACGCAGTATTTT. Amino acid sequence: CASSFGQGGTDTQYF. Using reference TRBV7-2 and TRBJ2-3 for the parts outside the CDR3, the full variable domain is GAGVSQSPSNKVTEKGKDVELRCDPISGHTALYWYRQSLGQGLEFLIYFQGNSAPDKSGLPSDRFSAERTGGSVSTLTIQRTQQEDSAVYLCASSFGQGGTDTQYFGPGTRLTVL.

This clonotype was seen repeatedly, ten times or more. The rearrangement uses TRBV7-3 and TRBJ1-1; no reliable D call. CDR3 length: 13 amino acids. Germline V gene data show CDR1 as SGHTA and CDR2 as FQGTGA. V lost 1 base to trimming and J lost 4 bases, with 7 bases between them. The CDR3 sequence: CASSLIGVTEAFF. As DNA, the CDR3 is TGTGCCAGCAGCTTAATCGGCGTCACTGAAGCTTTCTTT.

The table lists this clonotype with many counts. V usage is TRBV7-2 and J usage is TRBJ2-7, with TRBD1 matching over 8 bases. The germline gives CDR1 SGHTA, CDR2 FQGNSA. The CDR3 extends over 21 amino acids. The J segment lost 4 bases and the V segment lost 2 bases, leaving 25 bases of the junction unmatched. In DNA, the CDR3 is TGTGCCAGCAGCTTAAGGGGGCCCCTCGGACAGGGAGGTAGAGGGGCGTACGAGCAGTACTTC. Protein sequence: CASSLRGPLGQGGRGAYEQYF.

This clonotype was counted only a few times. The chain is built from TRBV6-5 and TRBJ2-2, with no clear D. The germline gives CDR1 MNHEY, CDR2 SVGAGI. The V end lost 5 bases, the J end lost 2 bases, and 12 bases lay between the germline ends. CDR3 length equals 15 residues. The CDR3 region has the DNA TGTGCCAGCAGTCCCCCGGGCAGCAACACCGGGGAGCTGTTTTTT. Its protein product is CASSPPGSNTGELFF.

The sample holds a few counts of this clonotype. The chain is built from TRBV28 and TRBJ1-5; D is possibly TRBD1 (5 bases). Trimming removed 5 bases from V and 5 bases from J, with 10 bases in between. The CDR3 is made up of 13 amino acids. Germline V gives CDR1 MDHEN, CDR2 SYDVKM. The CDR3 DNA follows: TGTGCCAGCAGTACCGGAGGGGATCAGCCCCAGCATTTT. It codes for CASSTGGDQPQHF.

Only a few counts were recorded for this clonotype. The chain carries TRBV7-9 and TRBJ1-1; no clear D. This CDR3 is built from 15 residues. With 5 bases removed from V and 2 bases from J, the gap between germline ends came to 15 bases. Germline V gene sequence: CDR1 SEHNR, CDR2 FQNEAQ (reference sequence). DNA of the CDR3: TGTGCCAGCAGCCGGGGTGTCAGTAGAAACACTGAAGCTTTCTTT. Its translation: CASSRGVSRNTEAFF.

This chain links TRBV7-6 with TRBJ2-7, with TRBD2 matching 8 bases. The trim removed 5 bases at V and 3 bases at J, leaving 9 bases unmatched. The CDR3 runs 15 residues. Germline CDR1 is SGHVS and CDR2 is FNYEAQ. The CDR3 DNA follows: TGTGCCAGCAGCAGCGGGCGGGAGGTAAGCTACGAGCAGTACTTC. Amino acid sequence: CASSSGREVSYEQYF. Full variable domain (rest looked up from reference TRBV7-6 and TRBJ2-7): GAGVSQSPRYKVTKRGQDVALRCDPISGHVSLYWYRQALGQGPEFLTYFNYEAQQDKSGLPNDRFSAERPEGSISTLTIQRTEQRDSAMYRCASSSGREVSYEQYFGPGTRLTVT.

This clonotype has a handful of counts. The chain recombines TRBV7-2 with TRBJ2-7; D not resolved. V lost 6 bases to trimming and J lost 3 bases, with 9 bases between them. CDR1 and CDR2 (germline): SGHTA, FQGNSA. The CDR3 consists of 12 residues. The CDR3 loop is CASSPQVYEQYF. The CDR3 DNA sequence: TGTGCCAGCAGTCCCCAAGTCTACGAGCAGTACTTC.

The sample holds a few counts of this clonotype. The chain employs TRBV3-1 and TRBJ2-2; D may match TRBD1 or TRBD2 (5 bases each). The germline V and J ends were trimmed by 7 bases and 3 bases, with 12 bases remaining between them. The CDR3 loop spans 14 amino acids. Germline V gene lookup returns CDR1 LGHDT and CDR2 YNNKEL (reference sequence). The CDR3 DNA is TGTGCCAGCAAGCGGACACTACACACCGGGGAGCTGTTTTTT. Its protein is CASKRTLHTGELFF.

This clonotype was detected only a few times. CDR3 sequence: CATQLSTGELFF. The CDR3, as DNA: TGTGCCACCCAGCTTTCCACCGGGGAGCTGTTTTTT. The chain has TRBV24-1 and TRBJ2-2, with D unclear. V lost 9 bases and J 4 bases, leaving 8 bases between the germline ends. The germline gives CDR1 KGHDR, CDR2 SFDVKD. The CDR3 is made up of 12 amino acids.

This clonotype was recorded once. The rearrangement joins TRBV20-1 to TRBJ2-1, with a possible D match to TRBD2 (6 bases). The CDR3 is 13 residues long. Germline values: CDR1 DFQATT, CDR2 SNEGSKA (reference sequence). V was trimmed by 3 bases and J by 7 bases, leaving 13 bases between them. This CDR3 reads CSASGDGGNEQFF. The CDR3 nucleotides read TGCAGTGCTAGCGGAGATGGAGGGAATGAGCAGTTCTTC.

CDR3: CASSSGTGSSPLHF. The CDR3 coding sequence is TGTGCCAGCAGCTCCGGGACAGGGAGTTCACCCCTCCACTTT. The rearrangement links TRBV7-9 to TRBJ1-6, with 9 bases matching TRBD1. Per the germline V gene, CDR1 is SEHNR and CDR2 is FQNEAQ (reference sequence). J lost 9 bases, V lost 4 bases, and 4 bases had no gene match. CDR3 length equals 14 residues.

The rearrangement uses TRBV28 and TRBJ2-5; 7 nucleotides align to TRBD2. This CDR3 is built from 15 residues. From germline, CDR1 is MDHEN and CDR2 SYDVKM. With V trimmed by 4 bases and J by 1 base, 6 bases remained unmatched. The CDR3: CASSSAGALQETQYF. CDR3 nucleotide sequence: TGTGCCAGCAGTTCGGCGGGAGCCCTCCAAGAGACCCAGTACTTC. Looking up the rest from reference TRBV28 and TRBJ2-5 gives the full variable domain: DVKVTQSSRYLVKRTGEKVFLECVQDMDHENMFWYRQDPGLGLRLIYFSYDVKMKEKGDIPEGYSVSREKKERFSLILESASTNQTSMYLCASSSAGALQETQYFGPGTRLLVL.

V usage is TRBV28 and J usage is TRBJ2-7; D may be TRBD1 (5 bases). The CDR3 runs 14 residues. CDR1 and CDR2 from the germline V gene are MDHEN and SYDVKM. The V end was cut by 3 bases, the J end by 2 bases, with 11 bases between. CDR3 coding DNA: TGTGCCAGCAGTTTCCAGGGTAGGGCCTACGAGCAGTACTTC. Protein: CASSFQGRAYEQYF.

The sample holds many counts of this clonotype. V usage is TRBV28 and J usage is TRBJ2-1; TRBD2 agrees at 9 bases. Germline values: CDR1 MDHEN, CDR2 SYDVKM. The CDR3 extends over 15 amino acids. J lost 11 bases, V lost 7 bases, and 15 bases had no gene match. As DNA, the CDR3 is TGTGCCAGCAAGACCACGGCGGGGGGGGGACCTCAGCAGTTCTTC. Amino acid sequence: CASKTTAGGGPQQFF.

This clonotype has more than one count but fewer than ten. The chain links TRBV28 to TRBJ2-7, with 8 bases that match TRBD1. V gave up 2 bases and J gave up 1 base; unmatched junction bases: 7. CDR3 length: 16 amino acids. Germline CDR1 reads MDHEN; CDR2 reads SYDVKM. The CDR3 loop is CASSLAGGQGSYEQYF. The CDR3 DNA reads TGTGCCAGCAGTTTAGCAGGGGGCCAGGGGTCCTACGAGCAGTACTTC.

This rearrangement joins TRBV7-6 to TRBJ1-4, with 11 bases matching TRBD1. This CDR3 contains 16 residues. J lost 2 bases, V lost 1 base, and 0 bases had no gene match. CDR1 and CDR2 from the germline V gene are SGHVS and FNYEAQ. The CDR3 reads CASSLGTGGTNEKLFF. CDR3 nucleotide sequence: TGTGCCAGCAGCTTAGGGACAGGGGGCACTAATGAAAAACTGTTTTTT.

This chain uses TRBV19 with TRBJ2-3, with 8 bases identical to TRBD2. CDR1 and CDR2 (germline): LNHDA, SQIVND (reference sequence). CDR3 length: 15 amino acids. Unmatched junction bases numbered 14, after V lost 11 bases and J lost 4 bases. Here the CDR3 DNA reads TGTGCCTCAAAAAAGGGGGGAGCGGGAGCAGATACGCAGTATTTT. Its protein is CASKKGGAGADTQYF. Supplemented by reference TRBV19 and TRBJ2-3, the full variable domain reads DGGITQSPKYLFRKEGQNVTLSCEQNLNHDAMYWYRQDPGQGLRLIYYSQIVNDFQKGDIAEGYSVSREKKESFPLTVTSAQKNPTAFYLCASKKGGAGADTQYFGPGTRLTVL.

The V and J genes are TRBV27 and TRBJ1-1; no clear D. V lost 3 bases to trimming and J lost 7 bases, with 12 bases between them. From germline, CDR1 is MNHEY and CDR2 SMNVEV (reference sequence). This CDR3 contains 13 residues. The CDR3 region is CASSLDGWSEAFF. CDR3 DNA: TGTGCCAGCAGTTTGGACGGATGGAGTGAAGCTTTCTTT.

V is TRBV6-2 or TRBV6-3 and J is TRBJ2-1; TRBD2 aligns across 8 bases. With V trimmed by 0 bases and J by 3 bases, 4 bases remained unmatched. Germline V CDR1 and CDR2: MNHEY, SVGEGT. The CDR3 contains 16 residues. In DNA, the CDR3 is TGTGCCAGCAGTTACTCTAGCGGGATAAACTACAATGAGCAGTTCTTC. Translated: CASSYSSGINYNEQFF.

Only a few counts were recorded for this clonotype. The rearrangement links TRBV19 to TRBJ2-2, with D perhaps TRBD1 or TRBD2 (5 bases each). The CDR3 length is 14 residues. From germline, CDR1 is LNHDA and CDR2 SQIVND (reference sequence). V shed 4 bases and J shed 3 bases, with 9 bases lying between them. CDR3: CASSKRGDTGELFF. The CDR3 nucleotides are TGTGCCAGTAGTAAACGAGGGGACACCGGGGAGCTGTTTTTT.

Worth noting for this clonotype: The CDR3 does not end in the conserved phenylalanine or tryptophan, so this is likely a read error. The V gene is TRBV7-1, the J gene TRBJ2-6, with D possibly matching TRBD1 (6 bases). TRBV7-1 is reported as an ORF; its role is uncertain. Deletions cut 6 bases from V and 0 bases from J, with 12 bases between. The CDR3 sequence is 16 residues long. CDR3 sequence: CASRSTGSSGANVLTL. The CDR3 bases are TGTGCCAGCAGGTCGACAGGCAGCTCTGGGGCCAACGTCCTGACTCTC.

Points on this clonotype: This may come from a read error, since a much larger clone is one base off. This chain links TRBV7-2 with TRBJ1-3; the D gene is possibly TRBD1 (6 bases). V lost 0 bases to trimming and J lost 6 bases, with 12 bases between them. The CDR3 totals 15 residues. The germline CDR1 and CDR2 sequences are SGHTA and FQGNSA. CDR3 residues: CASSLAAGQPNTIYF. CDR3 sequence (DNA): TGTGCCAGCAGCTTAGCCGCAGGACAGCCAAACACCATATATTTT. Full variable domain (missing parts from reference TRBV7-2 and TRBJ1-3): GAGVSQSPSNKVTEKGKDVELRCDPISGHTALYWYRQSLGQGLEFLIYFQGNSAPDKSGLPSDRFSAERTGGSVSTLTIQRTQQEDSAVYLCASSLAAGQPNTIYFGEGSWLTVV.

The chain has TRBV14 and TRBJ1-6, with 7 bases that match TRBD1. Trimming took 3 bases from V and 7 from J; bases not matched to a gene: 3. From germline, CDR1 is SGHDN and CDR2 FVKESK. The CDR3 sequence is 14 residues long. CDR3: CASSQPGQNSPLHF. The CDR3 DNA follows: TGTGCCAGCAGCCAGCCGGGACAGAATTCACCCCTCCACTTT.

The sample holds many counts of this clonotype. V is TRBV7-8 and J is TRBJ2-1; 11 bases match TRBD2. The CDR3 sequence is 17 residues long. Germline V lookup: CDR1 SGHVS, CDR2 FQNEAQ. The junction had 12 bases not matched to a gene; V was cut back by 3 bases and J by 8 bases. The CDR3 protein is CASSFRLAGTLVDEQFF. The CDR3 DNA sequence: TGTGCCAGCAGCTTCCGACTAGCGGGGACCCTAGTGGATGAGCAGTTCTTC. Full variable domain (remainder filled in from reference TRBV7-8 and TRBJ2-1): GAGVSQSPRYKVAKRGQDVALRCDPISGHVSLFWYQQALGQGPEFLTYFQNEAQLDKSGLPSDRFFAERPEGSVSTLKIQRTQQEDSAVYLCASSFRLAGTLVDEQFFGPGTRLTVL.